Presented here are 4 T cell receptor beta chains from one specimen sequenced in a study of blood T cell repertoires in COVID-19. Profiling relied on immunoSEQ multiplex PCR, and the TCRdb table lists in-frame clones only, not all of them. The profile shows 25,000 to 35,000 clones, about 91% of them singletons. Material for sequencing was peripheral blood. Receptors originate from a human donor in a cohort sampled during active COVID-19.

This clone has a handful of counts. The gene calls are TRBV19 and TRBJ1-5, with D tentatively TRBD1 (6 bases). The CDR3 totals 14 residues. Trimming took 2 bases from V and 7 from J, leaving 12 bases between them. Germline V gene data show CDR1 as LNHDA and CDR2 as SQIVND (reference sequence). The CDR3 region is CASSILQGGQPQHF. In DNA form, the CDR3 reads TGTGCCAGTAGTATATTACAGGGCGGACAGCCCCAGCATTTT.

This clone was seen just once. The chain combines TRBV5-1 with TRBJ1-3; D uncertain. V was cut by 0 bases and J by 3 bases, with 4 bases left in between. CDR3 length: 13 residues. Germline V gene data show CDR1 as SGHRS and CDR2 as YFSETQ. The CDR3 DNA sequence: TGCGCCAGCAGCTTGGAGAGTGGAAACACCATATATTTT. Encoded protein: CASSLESGNTIYF.

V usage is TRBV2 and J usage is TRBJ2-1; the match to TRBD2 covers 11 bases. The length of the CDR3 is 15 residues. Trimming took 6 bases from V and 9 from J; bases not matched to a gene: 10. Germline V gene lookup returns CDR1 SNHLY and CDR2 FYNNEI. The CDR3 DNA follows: TGTGCCAGCAGCTCATTAGCGGGGGGGCCGCGTGAGCAGTTCTTC. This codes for CASSSLAGGPREQFF.

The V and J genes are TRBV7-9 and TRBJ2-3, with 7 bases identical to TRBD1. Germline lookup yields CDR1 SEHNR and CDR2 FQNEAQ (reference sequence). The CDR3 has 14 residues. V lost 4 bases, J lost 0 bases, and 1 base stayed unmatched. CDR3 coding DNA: TGTGCCAGCAGCTCGACAGGGAGCACAGATACGCAGTATTTT. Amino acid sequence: CASSSTGSTDTQYF.